This note documents a single T cell receptor (beta chain) sequence. What it binds is unknown. This specimen belongs to a study of response to subunit inactivated influenza vaccine. Study-level results: Few new T cells, the authors suggested, are recruited by each seasonal influenza vaccination.

TCRdb ran MiXCR on the RT-PCR reads and lists one entry per CDR3 protein. The sample includes 530,000 or so distinct CDR3 sequences, about an eighth of them seen just once. The germline gives CDR1 SGHTA, CDR2 FQGTGA. Unmatched junction bases numbered 5, after V lost 1 base and J lost 4 bases. This CDR3 is 15 amino acids long. The V call is TRBV7-3, the J call TRBJ2-5; TRBD1 matches 8 bases. This specimen was PBMCs from blood, taken on the day of vaccination. This TCR came from a man aged 45-60 years who received an inactivated influenza vaccine. The CDR3 protein is CASSLRFRGLETQYF. CDR3 DNA sequence: TGTGCCAGCAGCTTAAGGTTCAGGGGGCTAGAGACCCAGTACTTC.